The 22 T cell receptor beta chains below were found in one sample sequenced in a study of cytomegalovirus exposure and HLA in healthy donors. The PCR ran on 60 Vbeta and 13 Jbeta primers. Method: immunoSEQ multiplex PCR; TCRdb's copy keeps in-frame clones and lacks some. The sample contains some 87,000 clones, around 76% of which appear only once. The source material was PBMCs. Receptors originate from a man in his late teens or twenties in good health and CMV-seropositive.

The chain couples TRBV6-6 to TRBJ1-1; D is possibly TRBD1 (6 bases). V lost 7 bases and J lost 5, with 20 bases in between. Germline V CDR1 and CDR2: MNHNY, SVGAGI (reference sequence). The CDR3 consists of 15 residues. CDR3 DNA sequence: TGTGCCAGCATCTTAAAGGGGGGGTCCGGGACTGAAGCTTTCTTT. It translates to CASILKGGSGTEAFF.

This chain uses TRBV13 with TRBJ2-7; a possible D gene is TRBD1 (5 bases). This CDR3 is built from 14 residues. Germline V lookup: CDR1 PRHDT, CDR2 FYEKMQ (reference sequence). Between the trimmed V and J ends, which lost 6 bases and 0 bases, there was a span of 12 bases. The CDR3 is CASSTTESSYEQYF. The CDR3 DNA sequence: TGTGCCAGCAGTACGACAGAGAGCTCCTACGAGCAGTACTTC.

This clone was observed a handful of times. The chain recombines TRBV28 with TRBJ2-7, with TRBD2 matching over 8 bases. The CDR3 consists of 12 residues. CDR1 MDHEN and CDR2 SYDVKM come from the germline V gene. Unmatched junction bases numbered 4, after V lost 5 bases and J lost 7 bases. CDR3: CASSRLAREQYF. CDR3 nucleotide sequence: TGTGCCAGCAGTCGACTAGCGCGAGAGCAGTACTTC.

The chain's CDR3 is CASSLIPGQGWNQPQHF. The CDR3 DNA reads TGTGCCAGCAGCCTTATCCCGGGACAGGGCTGGAATCAGCCCCAGCATTTT. The V call is TRBV28, the J call TRBJ1-5; TRBD1 matches 9 bases. The trim removed 6 bases at V and 4 bases at J, leaving 13 bases unmatched. CDR1 is MDHEN and CDR2 is SYDVKM in the germline V gene. This CDR3 comprises 17 residues.

This clone came up a few times. This chain links TRBV7-9 with TRBJ1-1, with no clear D. Germline-derived CDR1 and CDR2 are SEHNR and FQNEAQ (reference sequence). The germline V and J ends were trimmed by 4 bases and 0 bases, with 12 bases remaining between them. This CDR3 is built from 15 residues. The CDR3: CASSSPGTMNTEAFF. The DNA for the CDR3 is TGTGCCAGCAGCTCCCCGGGTACTATGAACACTGAAGCTTTCTTT.

V gene TRBV28 combines with J gene TRBJ2-1, with 12 bases that match TRBD2. CDR1 is MDHEN and CDR2 is SYDVKM in the germline V gene. The CDR3 contains 14 residues. With V trimmed by 2 bases and J by 15 bases, 8 bases remained unmatched. The CDR3 sequence: CASSLPGLAGRAFF. The CDR3 DNA reads TGTGCCAGCAGTTTACCGGGACTAGCGGGTAGGGCGTTCTTC. Looking up the rest from reference TRBV28 and TRBJ2-1 gives the full variable domain: DVKVTQSSRYLVKRTGEKVFLECVQDMDHENMFWYRQDPGLGLRLIYFSYDVKMKEKGDIPEGYSVSREKKERFSLILESASTNQTSMYLCASSLPGLAGRAFFGPGTRLTVL.

The chain links TRBV6-4 to TRBJ1-1, with 12 bases fitting TRBD1. With V trimmed by 6 bases and J by 4 bases, 18 bases remained unmatched. CDR1 and CDR2 (germline): MRHNA, SNTAGT. The CDR3 runs to 19 residues. The CDR3 loop is CASSRYAPGTGGVGTEAFF. CDR3 in DNA: TGTGCCAGCAGCAGATATGCGCCAGGGACAGGGGGCGTAGGCACTGAAGCTTTCTTT.

The CDR3 loop reads CASSDGWDTYEQYF. For the CDR3, the DNA is TGTGCCAGCAGCGACGGTTGGGACACCTACGAGCAGTACTTC. The V gene is TRBV9, the J gene TRBJ2-7, with D perhaps TRBD1 (6 bases). The CDR3 contains 14 residues. Germline values: CDR1 SGDLS, CDR2 YYNGEE. V was trimmed by 3 bases and J by 2 bases, leaving 12 bases between them.

There are a few counts of this clone. V and J are TRBV2 and TRBJ2-5; D is unclear. The V and J ends lost 5 bases and 4 bases respectively, with 5 bases between them. Germline loops: CDR1 SNHLY, CDR2 FYNNEI. The CDR3 runs 11 residues. The CDR3 sequence: CASSSGETQYF. Written as DNA, the CDR3 is TGTGCCAGCAGTTCCGGAGAGACCCAGTACTTC.

V usage is TRBV11-2 and J usage is TRBJ1-5, with 8 bases identical to TRBD1. This CDR3 is built from 12 residues. With V trimmed by 5 bases and J by 6 bases, 0 bases remained unmatched. The germline V gene has CDR1 SGHAT and CDR2 FQNNGV. CDR3 DNA sequence: TGTGCCAGCAGCACAGGGGGTCAGCCCCAGCATTTT. Translated, it gives CASSTGGQPQHF.

The V call is TRBV11-1, the J call TRBJ2-3; 7 nucleotides agree with TRBD1. Trimming removed 0 bases from V and 3 bases from J; junction bases left unmatched: 6. Germline-derived CDR1 and CDR2 are SGHAT and FQDESV (reference sequence). This CDR3 is built from 16 residues. The CDR3 here is CASSLADRVGTDTQYF. The CDR3 region has the DNA TGTGCCAGCAGCTTAGCCGACAGGGTGGGGACAGATACGCAGTATTTT.

The chain has TRBV2 and TRBJ2-7; D remains ambiguous. CDR3 length: 13 residues. Trimming cost V 7 bases and J 0 bases, with 10 bases left between them. Germline loops: CDR1 SNHLY, CDR2 FYNNEI. CDR3: CASKSQSSYEQYF. CDR3 nucleotide sequence: TGTGCCAGCAAATCACAGAGCTCCTACGAGCAGTACTTC.

V usage is TRBV19 and J usage is TRBJ2-7; 8 bases are shared with TRBD2. V was pared by 3 bases and J by 5 bases, with 3 bases of the junction left unmatched. CDR3 size: 13 residues. The V gene's germline CDR1 is LNHDA and CDR2 SQIVND (reference sequence). DNA of the CDR3: TGTGCCAGTAGTATCAAGCGGGAGCACGAGCAGTACTTC. Translated: CASSIKREHEQYF.

V and J are TRBV10-3 and TRBJ2-7, with 8 nucleotides matching TRBD1. The CDR3 has 14 residues. CDR1 is ENHRY, CDR2 SYGVKD, per germline. V gave up 4 bases and J gave up 6 bases; unmatched junction bases: 8. This chain's CDR3 is CAISAGTGSREQYF. The CDR3 bases are TGTGCCATCAGTGCGGGGACAGGTAGTCGCGAGCAGTACTTC.

The J gene is TRBJ2-2, the V gene TRBV13; no firm D call. The CDR3 has 13 residues. Germline V gene lookup returns CDR1 PRHDT and CDR2 FYEKMQ (reference sequence). V was clipped by 3 bases and J by 1 base, with 3 bases between them. CDR3 amino acids: CASSFKNTGELFF. For the CDR3, the DNA is TGTGCCAGCAGCTTCAAGAACACCGGGGAGCTGTTTTTT.

This clone was counted once. V and J are TRBV5-1 and TRBJ2-1; 8 bases align to TRBD2. Germline V gives CDR1 SGHRS, CDR2 YFSETQ. This CDR3 has 12 amino acids. V was pared by 4 bases and J by 10 bases, with 4 bases of the junction left unmatched. CDR3 protein: CASSPGLGEQFF. The DNA of the CDR3 is TGCGCCAGCAGCCCGGGACTAGGGGAGCAGTTCTTC.

The rearrangement joins TRBV4-1 to TRBJ1-3, with a weak D call TRBD1 (5 bases). Germline V lookup: CDR1 MGHRA, CDR2 YSYEKL. V dropped 5 bases and J dropped 1 base, with 18 bases sitting between them. The CDR3 spans 17 residues. The CDR3 reads CASSSKTDLTSGNTIYF. CDR3 nucleotide sequence: TGCGCCAGCAGCTCCAAGACAGACTTAACTTCTGGAAACACCATATATTTT.

The V call is TRBV14, the J call TRBJ2-5; D is unresolved. Germline assignment: CDR1 SGHDN and CDR2 FVKESK. This CDR3 contains 14 residues. Trimming removed 4 bases at V and 5 bases at J, with 14 bases between. For the CDR3, the DNA is TGTGCCAGCAGCCCATGGTCCTCCGCGGAGACCCAGTACTTC. Its translation is CASSPWSSAETQYF.

As regards this clone: Additional DNA sequences in this sample encode the identical CDR3. V is TRBV7-9 and J is TRBJ2-1; D perhaps matches TRBD2 (5 bases). Trimming took off 0 bases at V and 0 bases at J, with 6 bases between the two ends. Germline values: CDR1 SEHNR, CDR2 FQNEAQ (reference sequence). The CDR3 is made up of 15 amino acids. As DNA, the CDR3 is TGTGCCAGCAGCTTAGCAGGGAGCTCCTACAATGAGCAGTTCTTC. Translated: CASSLAGSSYNEQFF.

V and J are TRBV5-6 and TRBJ2-5, with D unclear. V was cut by 2 bases and J by 3 bases, with 2 bases left in between. Per germline, CDR1 SGHDT and CDR2 YYEEEE. The CDR3 runs to 11 residues. Here the CDR3 reads CASSFKETQYF. CDR3 bases: TGTGCCAGCAGCTTCAAAGAGACCCAGTACTTC.

This sequence joins TRBV9 and TRBJ2-7; D is ambiguous. The CDR3 has 13 residues. In germline, CDR1 is SGDLS, CDR2 YYNGEE. V lost 0 bases and J 6 bases, leaving 10 bases between the germline ends. CDR3 in DNA: TGTGCCAGCAGCGTAGCCTGGTCCGGCGAGCAGTACTTC. Protein: CASSVAWSGEQYF.

The chain links TRBV7-2 to TRBJ2-2; possible D gene TRBD2, 6 bases. CDR3 length equals 16 residues. V lost 1 base and J 4 bases, leaving 13 bases between the germline ends. From germline, CDR1 is SGHTA and CDR2 FQGNSA. The CDR3 here is CASSLVGGVSTGELFF. CDR3 nucleotide sequence: TGTGCCAGCAGCTTAGTCGGGGGAGTGTCCACCGGGGAGCTGTTTTTT.